Detailed here is one T cell receptor (beta chain). Its specificity is unknown. Trimming at V came to 6 bases and at J to 2 bases, leaving 13 bases not matched to a gene. There are 17 residues in the CDR3. In germline, CDR1 is SGHTA, CDR2 FQGNSA. The data stem from a study of beta chain features in type 1 diabetes. Turning to the study itself: Cell yields, gender and age were similar in healthy donors and patients. Whole-study findings and limits: All four CD4+ subsets from Type 1 diabetes patients carried moderately but significantly shorter TCRB CDR3s. Compared with healthy donors, patients appeared to share more similar naive, central memory and regulatory TCRB repertoires.

Every isolated RNA sample was fully reverse transcribed, so sequencing captured expressed TCRB transcripts. Repertoires were generated with immunoSEQ multiplex PCR, while TCRdb's copy carries only in-frame clones and drops some. The sample consists of over 300,000 clones, roughly 9% of them appearing once. This receptor was identified in a man aged 30 to 39 with type 1 diabetes. This chain connects TRBV7-2 to TRBJ2-3; 8 bases match TRBD2. The sequenced sample was central memory CD4+ T cells from blood. The CDR3 protein is CASRGGFGSGNTDTQYF. The CDR3 region has the DNA TGTGCCAGCAGGGGTGGGTTCGGTAGCGGGAACACAGATACGCAGTATTTT.